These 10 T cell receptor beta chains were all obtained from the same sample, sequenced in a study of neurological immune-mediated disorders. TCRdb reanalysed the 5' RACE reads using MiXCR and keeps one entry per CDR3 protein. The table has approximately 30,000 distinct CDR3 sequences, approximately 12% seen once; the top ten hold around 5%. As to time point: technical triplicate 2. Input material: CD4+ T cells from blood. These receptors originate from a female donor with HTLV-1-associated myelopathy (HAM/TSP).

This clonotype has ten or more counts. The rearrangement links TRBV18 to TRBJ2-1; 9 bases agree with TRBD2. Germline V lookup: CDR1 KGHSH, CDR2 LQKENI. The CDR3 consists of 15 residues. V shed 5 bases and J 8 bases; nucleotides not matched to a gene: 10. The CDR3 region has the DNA TGTGCCAGCTCAACCACCGGGACTAGCATGGATGAGCAGTTCTTC. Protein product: CASSTTGTSMDEQFF.

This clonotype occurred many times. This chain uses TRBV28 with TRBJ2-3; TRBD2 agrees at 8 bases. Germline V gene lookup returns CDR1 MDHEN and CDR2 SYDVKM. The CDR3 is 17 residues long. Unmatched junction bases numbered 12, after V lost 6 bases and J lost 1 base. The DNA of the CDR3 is TGTGCCAGCAGCGGTACGGGGGGGCGGGGGCGCACAGATACGCAGTATTTT. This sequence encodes CASSGTGGRGRTDTQYF.

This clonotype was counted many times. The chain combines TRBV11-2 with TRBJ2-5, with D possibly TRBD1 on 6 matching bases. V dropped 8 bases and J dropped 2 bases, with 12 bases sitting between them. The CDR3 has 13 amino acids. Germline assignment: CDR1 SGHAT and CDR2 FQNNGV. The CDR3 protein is CASGSRGQETQYF. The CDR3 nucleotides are TGTGCCAGCGGGTCAAGGGGGCAAGAGACCCAGTACTTC.

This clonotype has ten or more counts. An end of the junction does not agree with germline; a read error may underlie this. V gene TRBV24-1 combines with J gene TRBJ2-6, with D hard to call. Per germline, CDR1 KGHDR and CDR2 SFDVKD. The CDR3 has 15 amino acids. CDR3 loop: CATSYFDSGANVLTF. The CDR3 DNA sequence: TGTGCCACCAGTTATTTCGACTCTGGGGCCAACGTCCTGACTTTC.

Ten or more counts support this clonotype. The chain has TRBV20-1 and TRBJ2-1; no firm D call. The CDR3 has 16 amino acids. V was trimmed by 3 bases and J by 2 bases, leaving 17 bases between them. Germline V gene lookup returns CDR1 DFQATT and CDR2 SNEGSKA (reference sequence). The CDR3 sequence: CSASSWLARAYNEQFF. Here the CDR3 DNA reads TGCAGTGCTAGTTCTTGGTTAGCTCGCGCCTACAATGAGCAGTTCTTC.

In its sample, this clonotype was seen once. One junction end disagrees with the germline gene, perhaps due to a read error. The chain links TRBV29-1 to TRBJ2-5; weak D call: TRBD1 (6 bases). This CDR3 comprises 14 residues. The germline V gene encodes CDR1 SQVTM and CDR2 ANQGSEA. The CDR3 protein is CSQTGPTMGETQYF. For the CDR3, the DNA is TGCAGTCAGACAGGACCAACTATGGGAGAGACGCAGTACTTC.

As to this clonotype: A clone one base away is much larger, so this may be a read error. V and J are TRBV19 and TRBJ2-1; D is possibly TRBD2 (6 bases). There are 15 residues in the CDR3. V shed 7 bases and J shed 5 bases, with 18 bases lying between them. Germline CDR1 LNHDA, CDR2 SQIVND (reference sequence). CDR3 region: CASKLFTREDNEQFF. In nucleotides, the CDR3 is TGTGCCAGTAAATTATTCACGAGGGAGGACAATGAGCAGTTCTTC.

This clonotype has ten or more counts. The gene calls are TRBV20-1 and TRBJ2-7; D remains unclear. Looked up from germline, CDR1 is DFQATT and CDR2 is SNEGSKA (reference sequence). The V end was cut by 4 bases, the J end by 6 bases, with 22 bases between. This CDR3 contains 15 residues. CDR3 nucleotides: TGCAGTGCTACCCCACCCATTCAGCGACGGCCCGAGCAGTACTTC. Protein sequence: CSATPPIQRRPEQYF.

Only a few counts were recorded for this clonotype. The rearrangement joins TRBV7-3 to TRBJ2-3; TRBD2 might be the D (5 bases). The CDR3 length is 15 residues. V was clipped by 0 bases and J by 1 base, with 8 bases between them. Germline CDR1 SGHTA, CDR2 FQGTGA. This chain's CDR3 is CASSLTLAGTDTQYF. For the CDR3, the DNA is TGTGCCAGCAGCTTAACCCTAGCCGGCACAGATACGCAGTATTTT.

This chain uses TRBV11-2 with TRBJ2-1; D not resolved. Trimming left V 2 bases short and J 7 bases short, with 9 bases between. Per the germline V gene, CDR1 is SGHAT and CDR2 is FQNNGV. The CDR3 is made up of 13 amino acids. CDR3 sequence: CASSLNRRNEQFF. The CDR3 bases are TGTGCCAGCAGCTTAAATCGCAGGAATGAGCAGTTCTTC. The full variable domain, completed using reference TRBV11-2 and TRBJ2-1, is EAGVAQSPRYKIIEKRQSVAFWCNPISGHATLYWYQQILGQGPKLLIQFQNNGVVDDSQLPKDRFSAERLKGVDSTLKIQPAKLEDSAVYLCASSLNRRNEQFFGPGTRLTVL.